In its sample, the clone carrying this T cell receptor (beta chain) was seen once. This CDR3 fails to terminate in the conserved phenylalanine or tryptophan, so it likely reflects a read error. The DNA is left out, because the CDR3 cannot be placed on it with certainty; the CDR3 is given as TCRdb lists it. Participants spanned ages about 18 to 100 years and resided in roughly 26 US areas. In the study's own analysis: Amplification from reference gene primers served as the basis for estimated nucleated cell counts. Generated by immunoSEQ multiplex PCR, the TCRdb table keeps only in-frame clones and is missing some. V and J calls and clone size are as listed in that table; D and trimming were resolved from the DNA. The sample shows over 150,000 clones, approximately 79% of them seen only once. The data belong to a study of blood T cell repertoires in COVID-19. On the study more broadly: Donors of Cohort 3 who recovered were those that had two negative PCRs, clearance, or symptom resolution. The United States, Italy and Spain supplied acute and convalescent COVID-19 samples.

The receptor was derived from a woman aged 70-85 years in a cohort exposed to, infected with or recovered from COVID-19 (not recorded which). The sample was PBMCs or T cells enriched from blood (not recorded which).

CDR3: CASSSHITGVVC. This rearrangement joins TRBV28 to TRBJ1-2; the listed D gene, TRBD1, was not tested against the DNA. Ends included, the CDR3 has 12 residues. Germline CDR1 MDHEN, CDR2 SYDVKM.